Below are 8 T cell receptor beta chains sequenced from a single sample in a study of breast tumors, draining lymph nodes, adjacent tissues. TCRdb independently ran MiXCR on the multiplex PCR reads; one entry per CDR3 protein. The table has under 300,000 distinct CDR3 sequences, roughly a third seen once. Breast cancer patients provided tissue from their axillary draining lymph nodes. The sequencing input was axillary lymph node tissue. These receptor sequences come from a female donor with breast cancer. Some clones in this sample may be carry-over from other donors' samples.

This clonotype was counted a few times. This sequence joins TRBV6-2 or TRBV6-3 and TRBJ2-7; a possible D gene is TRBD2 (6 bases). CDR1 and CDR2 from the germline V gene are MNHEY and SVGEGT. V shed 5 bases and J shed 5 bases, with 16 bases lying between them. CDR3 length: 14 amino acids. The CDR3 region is CASSGTSRYDEQYF. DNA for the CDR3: TGTGCCAGCAGTGGTACTAGCCGATACGACGAGCAGTACTTC.

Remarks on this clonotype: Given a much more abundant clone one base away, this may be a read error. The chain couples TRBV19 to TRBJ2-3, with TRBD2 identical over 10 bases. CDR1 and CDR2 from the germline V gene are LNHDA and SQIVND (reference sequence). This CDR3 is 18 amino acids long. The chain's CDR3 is CASSNSASGRSSTDTQCF. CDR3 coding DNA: TGTGCCAGTAGTAATTCGGCTAGCGGGAGAAGTAGCACAGATACGCAGTGTTTT.

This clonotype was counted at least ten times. The CDR3 region has the DNA TGTGCCAGTAGCTCTGCGGCAAGCGGGGAGCTGTTTTTT. The encoded protein is CASSSAASGELFF. The chain is built from TRBV19 and TRBJ2-2; unclear D gene. The CDR3 length is 13 residues. Per the germline V gene, CDR1 is LNHDA and CDR2 is SQIVND (reference sequence). V lost 6 bases and J lost 7, with 12 bases in between.

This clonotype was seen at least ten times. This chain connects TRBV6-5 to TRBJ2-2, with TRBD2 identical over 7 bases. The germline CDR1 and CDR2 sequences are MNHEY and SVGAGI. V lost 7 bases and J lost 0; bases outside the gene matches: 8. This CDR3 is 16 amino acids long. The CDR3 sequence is CASTELGRANTGELFF. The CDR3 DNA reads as TGTGCCAGCACTGAACTAGGGAGGGCGAACACCGGGGAGCTGTTTTTT.

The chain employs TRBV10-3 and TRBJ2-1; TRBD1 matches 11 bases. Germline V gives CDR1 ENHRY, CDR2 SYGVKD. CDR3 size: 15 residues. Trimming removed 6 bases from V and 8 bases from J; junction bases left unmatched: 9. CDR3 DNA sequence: TGTGCCATCAGGGGCCTGGACAGGGGGCTAGATGAGCAGTTCTTC. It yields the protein CAIRGLDRGLDEQFF.

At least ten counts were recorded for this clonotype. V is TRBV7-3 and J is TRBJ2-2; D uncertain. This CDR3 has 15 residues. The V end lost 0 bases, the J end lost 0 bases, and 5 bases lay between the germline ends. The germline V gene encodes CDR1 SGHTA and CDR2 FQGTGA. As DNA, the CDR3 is TGTGCCAGCAGCTTAACAAACACGAACACCGGGGAGCTGTTTTTT. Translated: CASSLTNTNTGELFF.

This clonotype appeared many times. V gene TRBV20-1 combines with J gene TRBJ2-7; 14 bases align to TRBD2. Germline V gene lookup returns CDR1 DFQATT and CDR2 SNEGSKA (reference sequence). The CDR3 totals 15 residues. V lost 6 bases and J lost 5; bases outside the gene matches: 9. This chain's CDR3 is CSAGGLAGGFDEQYF. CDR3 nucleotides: TGCAGTGCAGGTGGACTAGCGGGAGGATTCGACGAGCAGTACTTC.

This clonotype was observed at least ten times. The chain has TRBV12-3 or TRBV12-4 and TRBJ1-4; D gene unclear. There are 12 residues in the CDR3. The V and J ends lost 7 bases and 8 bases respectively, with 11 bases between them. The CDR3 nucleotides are TGTGCCAGCACCCAAGGGAACGAAAAACTGTTTTTT. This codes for CASTQGNEKLFF.